A single T cell receptor beta chain is shown here with its context. What it binds is not known. The data derive from a study of cytomegalovirus exposure and HLA in healthy donors. Regarding the study as a whole: Rare TCR sequences dominated, though some public TCRs recurred in many donors. V- and J-gene trimming of TCR beta was linked (in a later analysis) to a missense DCLRE1C variant.

All the people who gave samples were healthy bone marrow donors. The germline V and J ends were trimmed by 3 bases and 1 base, with 7 bases remaining between them. The germline V gene encodes CDR1 SGDLS and CDR2 YYNGEE. The CDR3 covers 14 residues. In the PCR, 60 Vbeta and 13 Jbeta primers were used. Assay used: immunoSEQ multiplex PCR; TCRdb lists only in-frame clones, some missing. The sample includes some 140,000 clones, roughly 73% of them seen just once. Sequenced sample: PBMCs. The receptor was isolated from a woman between 35 and 50 years old in good health and CMV-seronegative. The chain links TRBV9 to TRBJ2-2; D might be TRBD1 (5 bases). In nucleotides, the CDR3 is TGTGCCAGCAGCGAGGGGTGGAACACCGGGGAGCTGTTTTTT. Translated, it gives CASSEGWNTGELFF.